This T cell receptor (beta chain) was found in a study of spatial heterogeneity in lung cancer. About the research overall: Beta-chain sequences consistently outnumbered alpha-chain sequences in detection.

This clonotype was seen many times. As yet, its antigen is unknown. This beta chain represents an off-target read in a library built for alpha chains; its size is of limited meaning. Single TCR cDNA molecules each had their own unique molecular identifier. TCRdb independently ran MiXCR on the 5' RACE reads; one entry per CDR3 protein. The data show approximately 7,000 distinct CDR3 sequences, less than 15% seen once. Trimming removed 5 bases from V and 7 bases from J, with 15 bases in between. CDR3 length: 14 amino acids. CDR1 and CDR2 (germline): MNHEY, SMNVEV (reference sequence). Described time point: sample taken at primary tumor resection. Samples came from about 72 TRACERx patients with untreated early-stage lung cancer. Unsorted samples of tumor, nontumor lung or frozen PBMC had their whole RNA sequenced. Points from the study as a whole: Mutation counts in tumors were tracked by counts of expanded intratumoral alpha and beta TCRs.

The sample was lung tumor tissue, taken at surgery. The source is a male donor with early-stage non-small cell lung cancer. The chain employs TRBV27 and TRBJ2-1; D remains unclear. The CDR3 coding sequence is TGTGCCAGCAGTGTCCCACTATCGAGGAATGAGCAGTTCTTC. Translation gives CASSVPLSRNEQFF.